This T cell receptor beta chain was documented in a study of radiation and T cells in renal cell carcinoma. Broader study findings: Without pretreatment biopsies, baseline tumor clonotype presence was undetermined.

Regarding this clone: Its antigen is currently unknown.

CDR3 length: 15 amino acids. V lost 3 bases to trimming and J lost 5 bases; unmatched junction nucleotides: 7. Germline V lookup: CDR1 SGHRS, CDR2 YFSETQ. Using immunoSEQ multiplex PCR, the repertoire was profiled, and TCRdb retains in-frame clones only, with some absent. The sample has roughly 130,000 clones; roughly 84% are singletons. The time point denotes: baseline pretreatment blood. Treatment denoted: 15 Gy SBRT to primary tumor, nephrectomy 4 weeks later. Serial blood draws occurred at baseline and 2 and 4 weeks post-SBRT. The tumor was a clear cell renal cell carcinoma. The chain carries TRBV5-1 and TRBJ2-5, with TRBD1 matching 10 bases. The source material was blood, sampled from a patient whose treatment included radiotherapy and nephrectomy. The TCR comes from a woman between 45 and 65 years old with renal cell carcinoma. CDR3 DNA: TGCGCCAGCAGCTCAGAGGGACAGGGGTTCGAGACCCAGTACTTC. Translation gives CASSSEGQGFETQYF.